This T cell receptor (beta chain) was sequenced during a study of blood T cell repertoires in COVID-19 (dated by TCRdb to the early 2020s). Looking at the study overall: The collaborator samples originated in the United States, Italy and Spain and spanned the acute and convalescent phases of COVID-19. The prospective study material was composed of cDNA or gDNA derived from T cells, B-cell-depleted T cells, or PBMCs. The dataset comprised deeply sampled blood TCRbeta repertoires from subjects exposed to, actively infected with, or recovered from COVID-19. The repertoires were released in a freely available public database intended as a resource for research on the immune response to SARS-CoV-2. The samples were drawn from the first 160 participants of the ongoing ImmuneRACE study and from some 1,300 subjects provided by 6 global collaborators. The sample metadata nearly always contained a de-identified subject ID, COVID-19 status, age in years and sex. Where available, HLA class I and class II types were taken from metadata supplied by the sample provider and were not determined by assay-based typing. Overall study results and their limits: How much clinical and demographic metadata was included differed by source and by participant, and the metadata was provided uncurated.

TCRbeta CDR3 regions were amplified from genomic DNA using the immunoSEQ Assay, a bias-controlled multiplex PCR. For the original study's pipeline: Nucleated cell counts per sample were estimated from amplification of reference gene primers within the assay. Sequence reads were collapsed and filtered to measure the absolute abundance of every unique TCRbeta CDR3 rearrangement. Productive Simpson clonality was computed per sample as the square root of Simpson's diversity index over productive rearrangements. The table comes from immuneACCESS by way of TCRdb, which keeps in-frame sequences with V and J called. Part of the clones is missing from these tables; in studies checked, under half for an unresolved V gene and the rest for unknown reasons. V, J and clone size are those of that table, while D and trimming were read from the DNA. This sample holds roughly 180,000 clones; roughly 92% were observed only once. The top ten constitute 0.76% of the sample.

CDR1 SEHNR and CDR2 FQNEAQ are derived from the germline V gene (reference sequence). The CDR3 covers 14 residues, taking in both the cysteine and the phenylalanine. The entry retains the CDR3 DNA only, 42 bases that are in frame from base 1. V is trimmed back by 5 bases and J by 4 bases, and the junction contains 5 bases that no gene match accounts for. With regard to this clone: The specificity of this receptor is unknown. No base quality values were provided; no much bigger clone lies one nucleotide off.

One collaborating source in Seattle enrolled patients during active infection and followed them longitudinally through the course of disease. The collaborating institutions used their own protocols to collect whole blood in K2EDTA tubes. Collaborator samples were shipped for TCRbeta analysis as frozen whole blood, isolated PBMCs, or DNA extracted from either sample type. The sequence came from a man under 40 with COVID-19, enrolled during active disease. The V and J segments used are TRBV7-9 and TRBJ1-2; 9 bases in the middle match TRBD1. The sequenced material came from peripheral blood. The DNA sequence reads TGTGCCAGCAGCAGCCCGGGACAGGGCTATGGCTACACCTTC. This encodes CASSSPGQGYGYTF. Extended through the reference TRBV7-9 and TRBJ1-2 proteins, this CDR3 yields the full variable domain: DTGVSQNPRHKITKRGQNVTFRCDPISEHNRLYWYRQTLGQGPEFLTYFQNEAQLEKSRLLSDRFSAERPKGSFSTLEIQRTEQGDSAMYLCASSSPGQGYGYTFGSGTRLTVV.